The 18 T cell receptor beta chains below all came from one sample that was sequenced in a study of pediatric ulcerative colitis. Rectal tissue came from one to two pinch biopsies taken at colonoscopy. The repertoire was sequenced with immunoSEQ multiplex PCR; TCRdb's copy has only in-frame clones and lacks some. The profile shows 20,000 or so clones, roughly two thirds of them singletons. The sample comprised gut tissue. These TCRs come from a boy under 18 with severe ulcerative colitis.

This chain uses TRBV7-3 with TRBJ1-1; TRBD1 matches at 8 bases. J gave up 6 bases and V 4 bases, and 16 bases lay outside the gene matches. CDR3 length: 17 residues. The germline gives CDR1 SGHTA, CDR2 FQGTGA. The CDR3, as DNA: TGTGCCAGCAGCTCTCCTAGGGTCCCCCAGGGGGCCGCTGAAGCTTTCTTT. Translated: CASSSPRVPQGAAEAFF.

This clone appeared once. This sequence joins TRBV9 and TRBJ2-3, with D tentatively TRBD1 (5 bases). The V end lost 0 bases, the J end lost 5 bases, and 16 bases lay between the germline ends. This CDR3 has 16 amino acids. CDR1 is SGDLS, CDR2 YYNGEE, per germline. DNA of the CDR3: TGTGCCAGCAGCGTAGATCGTGGACAAAGAGGAGATACGCAGTATTTT. Protein sequence: CASSVDRGQRGDTQYF.

The genes are TRBV10-3 and TRBJ1-4; D unclear. The CDR3 runs to 13 residues. The V end was cut by 0 bases, the J end by 7 bases, with 6 bases between. CDR1 is ENHRY, CDR2 SYGVKD, per germline. The DNA for the CDR3 is TGTGCCATCAGTGAGTCGGCAGCTGAAAAACTGTTTTTT. Amino acid sequence: CAISESAAEKLFF.

The chain couples TRBV6-5 to TRBJ2-7; D is unclear. Trimming cost V 6 bases and J 6 bases, with 12 bases left between them. CDR1 and CDR2 from the germline V gene are MNHEY and SVGAGI. The length of the CDR3 is 12 residues. Here the CDR3 DNA reads TGTGCCAGCAGAAACTACGGGCGCGAGCAGTACTTC. Amino acids: CASRNYGREQYF.

The chain couples TRBV6-1 to TRBJ1-1; D is uncertain. V lost 7 bases and J 0 bases, leaving 15 bases between the germline ends. CDR1 is MNHNS and CDR2 is SASEGT in the germline V gene. This CDR3 is built from 15 residues. The DNA for the CDR3 is TGTGCCAGCACCCCGGTGGCGAACCTGAACACTGAAGCTTTCTTT. Translation gives CASTPVANLNTEAFF.

The rearrangement links TRBV10-3 to TRBJ2-3; D is unresolved. Per the germline V gene, CDR1 is ENHRY and CDR2 is SYGVKD. V gave up 3 bases and J gave up 2 bases, with 12 bases separating them. The CDR3 contains 15 residues. CDR3 DNA sequence: TGTGCCATCAGTGATACCCCGAAGACCACAGATACGCAGTATTTT. The encoded protein is CAISDTPKTTDTQYF.

This sequence joins TRBV6-6 and TRBJ1-5, with 8 bases matching TRBD1. The ends lost 2 bases at V and 7 bases at J; junction bases unmatched: 4. Germline CDR1 MNHNY, CDR2 SVGAGI (reference sequence). The CDR3 runs 14 residues. CDR3 in amino acids: CASSYAGGAQPQHF. The CDR3 DNA reads TGTGCCAGCAGTTACGCAGGGGGCGCCCAGCCCCAGCATTTT.

This clone was detected a few times. The rearrangement uses TRBV5-6 and TRBJ1-2, with TRBD1 matching 7 bases. The V segment lost 1 base and the J segment 0 bases; nucleotides outside the gene matches: 9. Germline loops: CDR1 SGHDT, CDR2 YYEEEE. There are 17 residues in the CDR3. DNA of the CDR3: TGTGCCAGCAGCTTGTGGGGGACAGTTACAGCTAACTATGGCTACACCTTC. The encoded protein is CASSLWGTVTANYGYTF.

Only a few counts were recorded for this clone. This rearrangement joins TRBV29-1 to TRBJ2-5; D not certain. The V gene's germline CDR1 is SQVTM and CDR2 ANQGSEA. Trimming stripped 4 bases from V and 5 bases from J, with 11 bases between. The CDR3 contains 12 residues. The CDR3 protein is CSVVYGRETQYF. The CDR3 region has the DNA TGCAGCGTTGTGTATGGGCGGGAGACCCAGTACTTC.

The chain employs TRBV7-2 and TRBJ1-4, with 11 bases aligning to TRBD1. Germline-derived CDR1 and CDR2 are SGHTA and FQGNSA. CDR3 size: 13 residues. J gave up 10 bases and V 3 bases, and 1 base lay outside the gene matches. The CDR3 sequence: CASSFGTGGKLFF. The DNA for the CDR3 is TGTGCCAGCAGCTTCGGGACAGGGGGAAAACTGTTTTTT. The variable domain in full, completed from reference TRBV7-2 and TRBJ1-4, reads GAGVSQSPSNKVTEKGKDVELRCDPISGHTALYWYRQSLGQGLEFLIYFQGNSAPDKSGLPSDRFSAERTGGSVSTLTIQRTQQEDSAVYLCASSFGTGGKLFFGSGTQLSVL.

This chain links TRBV11-2 with TRBJ1-6; D uncertain. V lost 0 bases, J lost 8 bases, and 5 bases lay in between. This CDR3 is built from 13 residues. Germline CDR1 is SGHAT and CDR2 is FQNNGV. Written as DNA, the CDR3 is TGTGCCAGCAGCTTAGAAATGGATTCACCCCTCCACTTT. It codes for CASSLEMDSPLHF.

By sample fraction, this clone is large (0.1 to 1%). The chain couples TRBV28 to TRBJ2-2, with unresolved D. The V end was cut by 4 bases, the J end by 5 bases, with 2 bases between. Germline assignment: CDR1 MDHEN and CDR2 SYDVKM. CDR3 length equals 11 residues. In DNA, the CDR3 is TGTGCCAGCAGTTGGACCGGGGAGCTGTTTTTT. It yields the protein CASSWTGELFF.

This clone was counted only a few times. The J gene is TRBJ1-1, the V gene TRBV6-1, with D unclear. Germline values: CDR1 MNHNS, CDR2 SASEGT. V was pared by 8 bases and J by 7 bases, with 14 bases between. The CDR3 totals 12 residues. This chain's CDR3 is CASQLVPFEAFF. CDR3 nucleotide sequence: TGTGCCAGCCAGCTCGTGCCTTTTGAAGCTTTCTTT.

The table lists this clone with a few counts. This sequence joins TRBV9 and TRBJ2-7; no clear D gene. The V gene lost 3 bases and the J gene lost 0 bases, with 13 bases spanning the gap. Germline assignment: CDR1 SGDLS and CDR2 YYNGEE. The CDR3 covers 15 residues. CDR3 sequence: CASSECGPHSYEQYF. DNA for the CDR3: TGTGCCAGCAGCGAGTGCGGTCCTCACTCCTACGAGCAGTACTTC. The full variable domain, in which reference TRBV9 and TRBJ2-7 provide the parts outside the CDR3, is DSGVTQTPKHLITATGQRVTLRCSPRSGDLSVYWYQQSLDQGLQFLIQYYNGEERAKGNILERFSAQQFPDLHSELNLSSLELGDSALYFCASSECGPHSYEQYFGPGTRLTVT.

CDR3 region: CASINTVGQGWTGELFF. The CDR3 bases are TGTGCCAGCATCAACACGGTTGGACAGGGGTGGACCGGGGAGCTGTTTTTT. The chain joins TRBV6-4 to TRBJ2-2; 9 bases are a match to TRBD1. The CDR3 is made up of 17 amino acids. From germline, CDR1 is MRHNA and CDR2 SNTAGT. V was clipped by 7 bases and J by 5 bases; unmatched bases: 14.

The chain joins TRBV6-1 to TRBJ1-5, with D hard to call. The CDR3 runs to 13 residues. Germline values: CDR1 MNHNS, CDR2 SASEGT. V lost 6 bases to trimming and J lost 5 bases, with 11 bases between them. Here the CDR3 reads CASSLGIHQPQHF. DNA for the CDR3: TGTGCCAGCAGCCTCGGAATACATCAGCCCCAGCATTTT.

V is TRBV29-1 and J is TRBJ1-1; D not certain. The CDR3 has 13 residues. V was clipped by 4 bases and J by 3 bases, with 12 bases between them. Germline V gene lookup returns CDR1 SQVTM and CDR2 ANQGSEA. CDR3 residues: CSVAAWVHTEAFF. The CDR3 DNA is TGCAGCGTTGCAGCATGGGTTCACACTGAAGCTTTCTTT.

The chain employs TRBV27 and TRBJ2-7, with D perhaps given as TRBD1 or TRBD2 (6 bases each). The CDR3 length is 14 residues. V lost 6 bases to trimming and J lost 1 base, with 13 bases between them. CDR1 is MNHEY, CDR2 SMNVEV, per germline (reference sequence). The CDR3 loop is CASRRGADSYEQYF. The CDR3 coding sequence is TGTGCCAGCAGGAGGGGGGCGGATTCCTACGAGCAGTACTTC.